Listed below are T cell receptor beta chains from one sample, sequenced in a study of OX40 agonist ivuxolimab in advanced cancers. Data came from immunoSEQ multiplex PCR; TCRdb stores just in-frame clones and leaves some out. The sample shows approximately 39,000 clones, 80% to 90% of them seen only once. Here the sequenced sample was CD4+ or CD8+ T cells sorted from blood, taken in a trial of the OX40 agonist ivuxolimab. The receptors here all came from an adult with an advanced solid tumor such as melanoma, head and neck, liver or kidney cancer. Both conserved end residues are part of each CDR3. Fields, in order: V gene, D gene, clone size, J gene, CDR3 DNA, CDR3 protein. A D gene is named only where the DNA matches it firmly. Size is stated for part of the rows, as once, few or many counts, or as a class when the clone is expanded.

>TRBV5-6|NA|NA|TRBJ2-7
TGTGCCAGCACTCTTGGGGGGGGCAGGACCTACGAGCAGTACTTC
CASTLGGGRTYEQYF
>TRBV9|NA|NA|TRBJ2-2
TGTGCCAGCAGCGGGCCCCTCAGTCCCGGGGAGCTGTTTTTT
CASSGPLSPGELFF
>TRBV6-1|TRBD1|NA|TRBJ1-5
TGTGCCAGCAGGGTCGGGACAGCAGATTATCAGCCCCAGCATTTT
CASRVGTADYQPQHF
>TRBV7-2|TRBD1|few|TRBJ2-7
TGTGCTAGCAGCTTTGGACAGGGGTTCTACGAGCAGTACTTC
CASSFGQGFYEQYF
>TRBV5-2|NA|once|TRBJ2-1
TGTGCCAGCAGCTTGGGAGACAGGGCCTACAATGAGCAGTTCTTC
CASSLGDRAYNEQFF
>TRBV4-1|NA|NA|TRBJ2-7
TGCGCCAGCAGCCAAAGTCGGGCAGCGGCCTACGAGCAGTACTTC
CASSQSRAAAYEQYF
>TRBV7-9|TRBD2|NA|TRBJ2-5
TGTGCCAGCAGCTCTACGGCTAGCGGGGTTAGGGAGACCCAGTACTTC
CASSSTASGVRETQYF
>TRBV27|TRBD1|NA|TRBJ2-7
TGTGCCAGCAGTCAGGGACAGGGCGTTTACGAGCAGTACTTC
CASSQGQGVYEQYF
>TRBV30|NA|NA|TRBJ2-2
TGTGCCTGGAGTCTGGGGAACACCGGGGAGCTGTTTTTT
CAWSLGNTGELFF
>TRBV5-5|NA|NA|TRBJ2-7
TGTGCCAGCAGTCTCTCGAGATTGGACAACTCCTACGAGCAGTACTTC
CASSLSRLDNSYEQYF
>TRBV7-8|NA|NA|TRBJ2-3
TGTGCCAGCAGCACCCTCTGGGACACAGATACGCAGTATTTT
CASSTLWDTDTQYF
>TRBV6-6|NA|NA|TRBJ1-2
TGTGCCAGCAGATCTCTGGGAGACTACACCTTC
CASRSLGDYTF
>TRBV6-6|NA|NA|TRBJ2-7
TGTGCCAGCACCCAGGGACCGTCCTACGAGCAGTACTTC
CASTQGPSYEQYF
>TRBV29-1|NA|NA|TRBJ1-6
TGCAGCGTTCTCGACGGTTATAATTCACCCCTCCACTTT
CSVLDGYNSPLHF
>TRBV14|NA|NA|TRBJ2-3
TGTGCCGTCGGAGCAGATACGCAGTATTTT
CAVGADTQYF
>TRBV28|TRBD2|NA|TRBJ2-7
TGTGCCAGCAGTTTTGCGGGGGGGCGACTCGACGAGCAGTACTTC
CASSFAGGRLDEQYF
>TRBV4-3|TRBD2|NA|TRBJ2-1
TGCGCCAGCAGCCAAGATGGGGGACTAGCCTACAATGAGCAGTTCTTC
CASSQDGGLAYNEQFF
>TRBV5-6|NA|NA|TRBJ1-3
TGTGCCAGCAGCTTGAGGGGGAGCTCTGGAAACACCATATATTTT
CASSLRGSSGNTIYF
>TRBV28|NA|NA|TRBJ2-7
TGTGCCAGCAGTTTGGACTCGATCGAGCAGTACTTC
CASSLDSIEQYF
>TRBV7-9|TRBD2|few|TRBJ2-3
TGTGCCAGCAGCCCCGACCAGCGGGGGGGCCTCGAACAGTATTTT
CASSPDQRGGLEQYF
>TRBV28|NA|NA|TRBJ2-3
TGTGCCAGCAGTTGGGGGACCGCGGATACGCAGTATTTT
CASSWGTADTQYF
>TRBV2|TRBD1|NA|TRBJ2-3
TGTGGGGGGGCAGGACAGGGTACAGATACGCAGTATTTT
CGGAGQGTDTQYF
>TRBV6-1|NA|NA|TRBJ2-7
TGTGCCAGCAGTGGCCTCCAACTAGGGGGCTACGAGCAGTACTTC
CASSGLQLGGYEQYF
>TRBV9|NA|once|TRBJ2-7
TGTGCCAGCAGCGCAGGGATAGAACAGTACTTC
CASSAGIEQYF
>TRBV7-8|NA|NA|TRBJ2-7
TGTGCCAGCAGCTCTAGGGACGGCCTAACCACCTACGAGCAGTACTTC
CASSSRDGLTTYEQYF
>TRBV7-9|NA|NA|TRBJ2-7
TGTGCCAGCAGCTTTGGAGGGACTGGGTCCTACGAGCAGTACTTC
CASSFGGTGSYEQYF
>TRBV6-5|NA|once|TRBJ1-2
TGTGCCAGCAGTTACTCGTGGGACTATGGCTACACCTTC
CASSYSWDYGYTF
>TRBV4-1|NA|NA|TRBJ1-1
TGCGCCAGCAGCCAAGATGGGCAGGTATACACTGAAGCTTTCTTT
CASSQDGQVYTEAFF
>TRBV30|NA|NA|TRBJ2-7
TGTGCCTGGAGTGTCAGGTTAGACGAGCAGTACTTC
CAWSVRLDEQYF
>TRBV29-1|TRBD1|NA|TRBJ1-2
TGCAGCGTTGATGGCCAGGGGGCTCATGGCTACACCTTC
CSVDGQGAHGYTF
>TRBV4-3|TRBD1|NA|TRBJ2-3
TGCGCCAGCAGCCAAGTGTGGACAGGGGGATTTACAGATACGCAGTATTTT
CASSQVWTGGFTDTQYF
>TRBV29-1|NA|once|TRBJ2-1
TGCAGCGTTGAAGGCCAGGAAGCCTACAATGAGCAGTTCTTC
CSVEGQEAYNEQFF
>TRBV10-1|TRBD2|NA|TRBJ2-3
TGCGCCAGCAGCCCCGGGACTAGCGGGGCCCCAGATACGCAGTATTTT
CASSPGTSGAPDTQYF